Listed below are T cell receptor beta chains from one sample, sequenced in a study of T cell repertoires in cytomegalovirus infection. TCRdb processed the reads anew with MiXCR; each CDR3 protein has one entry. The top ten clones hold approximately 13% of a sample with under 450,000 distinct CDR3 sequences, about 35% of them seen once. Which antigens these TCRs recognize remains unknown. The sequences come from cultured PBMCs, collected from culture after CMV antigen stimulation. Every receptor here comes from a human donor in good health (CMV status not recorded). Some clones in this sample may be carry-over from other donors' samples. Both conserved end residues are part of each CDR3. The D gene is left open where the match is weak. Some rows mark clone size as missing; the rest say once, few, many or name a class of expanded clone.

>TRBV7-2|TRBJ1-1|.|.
CASSLDWVGNTEAFF
TGTGCCAGCAGCTTAGACTGGGTGGGGAACACTGAAGCTTTCTTT
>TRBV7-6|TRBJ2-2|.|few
CASSLRDGVTGELFF
TGTGCCAGCAGCCTAAGGGACGGTGTTACCGGGGAGCTGTTTTTT
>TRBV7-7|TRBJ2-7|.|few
CASSLHGSSNEQYF
TGTGCCAGCAGCTTACACGGGAGCTCTAACGAGCAGTACTTC
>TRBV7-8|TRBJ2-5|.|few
CASSSPGKETQYF
TGTGCCAGCAGCTCCCCAGGAAAAGAGACCCAGTACTTC
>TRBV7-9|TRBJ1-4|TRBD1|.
CASSLGTENEKLFF
TGTGCCAGCAGCTTGGGGACAGAAAATGAAAAACTGTTTTTT
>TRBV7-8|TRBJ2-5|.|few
CASSPGAGVTQETQYF
TGTGCCAGCAGCCCCGGTGCAGGGGTTACACAAGAGACCCAGTACTTC
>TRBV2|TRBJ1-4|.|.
CASALGPNEKLFF
TGTGCCAGCGCCTTGGGACCAAATGAAAAACTGTTTTTT
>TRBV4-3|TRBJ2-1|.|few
CASSLELRNNEQFF
TGCGCCAGCAGCCTGGAACTCCGGAACAATGAGCAGTTCTTC
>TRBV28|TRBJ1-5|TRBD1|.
CASRNRGRSQPQHF
TGTGCCAGCAGGAACAGGGGGCGTAGTCAGCCCCAGCATTTT
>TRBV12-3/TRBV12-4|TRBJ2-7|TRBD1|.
CASSPPAGGDEQYF
TGTGCCAGCAGTCCCCCTGCAGGGGGCGACGAGCAGTACTTC
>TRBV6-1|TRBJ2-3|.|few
CASSEGPTDTQYF
TGTGCCAGCAGTGAGGGGCCCACAGATACGCAGTATTTT
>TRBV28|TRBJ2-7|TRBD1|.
CASSLPGTGSYEQYF
TGTGCCAGCAGTTTACCGGGGACAGGATCCTACGAGCAGTACTTC
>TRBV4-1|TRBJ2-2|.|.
CASSDTGLLAGELFF
TGCGCCAGCAGCGACACCGGACTACTCGCCGGGGAGCTGTTTTTT
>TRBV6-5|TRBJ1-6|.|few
CASRSGDKSYNSPLHF
TGTGCCAGCAGATCAGGGGACAAGTCCTATAATTCACCCCTCCACTTT
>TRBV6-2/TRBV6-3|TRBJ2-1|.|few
CASRPSGLPYIVNEQFF
TGTGCCAGCAGGCCTTCGGGACTCCCCTATATTGTGAATGAGCAGTTCTTC
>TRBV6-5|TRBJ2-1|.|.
CASSRSESSYNEQFF
TGTGCCAGCAGCCGTAGCGAGAGCTCCTACAATGAGCAGTTCTTC
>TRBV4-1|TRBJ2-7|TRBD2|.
CASSHQTSGEYEQYF
TGCGCCAGCAGCCACCAGACTAGCGGAGAGTACGAGCAGTACTTC
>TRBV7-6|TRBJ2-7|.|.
CASSRGGYEQYF
TGTGCCAGCAGCCGAGGGGGCTACGAGCAGTACTTC
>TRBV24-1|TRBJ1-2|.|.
CATSDSTSETYGYTF
TGTGCCACCAGTGACTCGACAAGCGAGACCTATGGCTACACCTTC
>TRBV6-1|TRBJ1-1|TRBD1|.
CASSLQGARAFF
TGTGCCAGCAGCCTACAGGGGGCAAGGGCTTTCTTT
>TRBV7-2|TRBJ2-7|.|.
CASSSWGEQYF
TGTGCCAGCAGCTCTTGGGGAGAGCAGTACTTC
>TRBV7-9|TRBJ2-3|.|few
CASSLVAAVTDTQYF
TGTGCCAGCAGCTTAGTGGCCGCGGTGACAGATACGCAGTATTTT
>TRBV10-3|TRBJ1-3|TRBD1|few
CAISEQGAGNTIYF
TGTGCCATCAGTGAACAGGGGGCTGGAAACACCATATATTTT
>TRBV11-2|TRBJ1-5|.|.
CASSLAAGPHQPQHF
TGTGCCAGCAGCTTAGCGGCAGGGCCCCATCAGCCCCAGCATTTT
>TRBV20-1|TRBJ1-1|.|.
CSASSPRYNTEAFF
TGCAGTGCTAGTTCTCCCCGATATAACACTGAAGCTTTCTTT
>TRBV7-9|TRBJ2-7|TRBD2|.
CASSLVGAGVYEQYF
TGTGCCAGCAGCTTAGTAGGTGCGGGGGTCTACGAGCAGTACTTC
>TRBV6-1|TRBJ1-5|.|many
CASSFTDSNQPQHF
TGTGCCAGCAGTTTTACAGATAGCAATCAGCCCCAGCATTTT